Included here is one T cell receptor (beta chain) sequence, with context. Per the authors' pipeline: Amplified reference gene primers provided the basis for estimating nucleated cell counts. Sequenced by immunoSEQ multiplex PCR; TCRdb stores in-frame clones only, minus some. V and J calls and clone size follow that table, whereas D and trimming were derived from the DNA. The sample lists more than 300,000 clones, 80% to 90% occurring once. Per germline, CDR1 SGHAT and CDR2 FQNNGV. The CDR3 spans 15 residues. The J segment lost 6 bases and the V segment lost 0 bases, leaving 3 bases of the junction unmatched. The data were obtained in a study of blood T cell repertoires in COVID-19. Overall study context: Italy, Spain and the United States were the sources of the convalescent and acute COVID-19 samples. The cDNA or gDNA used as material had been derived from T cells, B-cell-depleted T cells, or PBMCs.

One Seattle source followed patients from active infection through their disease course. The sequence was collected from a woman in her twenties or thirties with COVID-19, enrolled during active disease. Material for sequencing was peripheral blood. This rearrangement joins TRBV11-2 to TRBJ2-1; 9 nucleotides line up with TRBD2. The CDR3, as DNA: TGTGCCAGCAGCTTAGAAGCGACTAGCGGCAATGAGCAGTTCTTC. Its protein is CASSLEATSGNEQFF.